The rows below give T cell receptor beta chains drawn from one sample of a study of blood T cells in healthy people across ages. TCRdb recomputed calls from the 5' RACE reads with MiXCR, one row per CDR3 protein. The table shows some 760,000 distinct CDR3 sequences, with approximately 25% occurring only once. The data were also submitted as part of a second study, on T cells of mothers and their children.

Sequencing was done on a sample of blood. These receptors were taken from a boy between 10 and 17 years old in good health. CDR3s leave out the opening cysteine and the closing phenylalanine or tryptophan. Fields, in order: V gene, J gene, CDR3 protein.

>TRBV29-1|TRBJ2-3
SAVDRAPDTQY
>TRBV12-5|TRBJ2-7
ASGPGLATYEQY
>TRBV24-1|TRBJ2-7
ATSTRGLAGDLYEQY
>TRBV5-1|.
ASSLKTGHEQY
>TRBV6-5|TRBJ2-7
ASSYGTGTYEQY
>TRBV29-1|TRBJ1-2
SAGVGDQAPYGYT
>TRBV7-2|TRBJ2-3
ASSDRLAGADTQY
>TRBV29-1|TRBJ2-3
SVGMGLARSTDTQY
>TRBV3-1|.
ASSYSPTEQF
>TRBV28|TRBJ2-1
ASSPLRSRTGINEQF
>TRBV12-3/TRBV12-4|TRBJ2-1
ASSTPGRMSSYNEQF
>TRBV29-1|TRBJ2-1
SVEVSGQGYNEQF
>TRBV7-9|TRBJ2-1
ASSWEGEQF
>TRBV7-2|TRBJ2-3
ASSMDFWGDTQY
>TRBV20-1|TRBJ2-7
SASLSLGSKYNEQY
>TRBV7-2|TRBJ2-5
ASGVSYQETQY
>TRBV20-1|TRBJ2-5
SARFSGQETQY
>TRBV29-1|TRBJ1-2
SVVTAFSYGYT
>TRBV5-6|TRBJ1-2
ASSLVYSSQVRDGYT
>TRBV5-1|TRBJ2-7
ASSLLGLAETVYEQY
>TRBV29-1|TRBJ2-7
SVTGFDVYGQY
>TRBV10-2|TRBJ2-3
ASSDLRYRTDTQY
>TRBV18|TRBJ2-1
ASSPTTPRGEQF
>TRBV7-2|TRBJ2-1
ASSLEGAGGGEQF
>TRBV11-3|TRBJ2-2
ASSLDYRHLPNTGELF
>TRBV3-1|TRBJ2-3
ASSQEGTETDTQY
>TRBV10-3|TRBJ2-2
AISGRENTGELF
>TRBV3-1|.
ASSQMLGWTEQY
>TRBV27|TRBJ2-7
ASSSPVGRDPYEQY
>TRBV7-7|TRBJ2-5
ASSYSSSSGGTQY
>TRBV11-2|TRBJ2-5
ASSLPGPAETQY
>TRBV28|TRBJ1-2
ASSSNKGAGPSGYNYGYT
>TRBV5-1|TRBJ2-1
ASSYMTSGRPDYNEQF
>TRBV24-1|TRBJ2-5
ATSDVDRSLQETQY
>TRBV5-1|TRBJ2-5
ASSLSTGKETQY
>TRBV4-3|TRBJ2-5
ASSLLTGGEETQY
>TRBV6-5|TRBJ1-1
ASSPIILRGNTEAF
>TRBV4-1|TRBJ2-7
ASSQVTSGSAEQY
>TRBV2|.
AIRVLRETQY
>TRBV7-7|.
ASSPGTGFDEQY
>TRBV29-1|TRBJ2-3
SVEDQLTEIGTDTQY
>TRBV11-2|TRBJ2-7
ASSLGPGLVDEQY